The present T cell receptor beta chain was sequenced within a study of shared clonotypes between healthy human individuals. The table came from immunoSEQ multiplex PCR; TCRdb's copy has only in-frame clones and leaves some out. Of 200,000 to 250,000 clones listed, over 50% are singletons. The sequence derives from a man under 40 in good health. Sequenced input: memory CD4+ T cells sorted from blood. Sample subset: CD45RA-negative fraction.

In DNA form, the CDR3 reads TGCGCCAGCAGCTTGGCGGGGAGACGAGATACGCAGTATTTT. Translated: CASSLAGRRDTQYF. The genes are TRBV5-1 and TRBJ2-3; perhaps TRBD2 as D (5 bases). This CDR3 contains 14 residues. Trimming removed 0 bases at V and 5 bases at J, with 10 bases between. Germline V gives CDR1 SGHRS, CDR2 YFSETQ.